The entry below gives a single T cell receptor (beta chain) sequence along with its context. These data come from a study of cytomegalovirus exposure and HLA in healthy donors. Primers: 60 Vbeta forward and 13 Jbeta reverse. Clones were read by immunoSEQ multiplex PCR, and TCRdb kept only the in-frame ones, dropping some. The profile shows about 84,000 clones, roughly 63% of them singletons. The germline gives CDR1 MNHEY, CDR2 SMNVEV (reference sequence). The CDR3 spans 13 residues. The V gene lost 5 bases and the J gene lost 1 base, with 9 bases spanning the gap. Sequencing was done on a sample of PBMCs. The chain combines TRBV27 with TRBJ2-7, with D possibly TRBD1 on 6 matching bases. The clonotype comes from a woman aged 40 to 50 in good health and CMV-seropositive. The CDR3 DNA reads as TGTGCCAGCAGTCCTCAGGGGTCCTACGAGCAGTACTTC. It yields the protein CASSPQGSYEQYF.